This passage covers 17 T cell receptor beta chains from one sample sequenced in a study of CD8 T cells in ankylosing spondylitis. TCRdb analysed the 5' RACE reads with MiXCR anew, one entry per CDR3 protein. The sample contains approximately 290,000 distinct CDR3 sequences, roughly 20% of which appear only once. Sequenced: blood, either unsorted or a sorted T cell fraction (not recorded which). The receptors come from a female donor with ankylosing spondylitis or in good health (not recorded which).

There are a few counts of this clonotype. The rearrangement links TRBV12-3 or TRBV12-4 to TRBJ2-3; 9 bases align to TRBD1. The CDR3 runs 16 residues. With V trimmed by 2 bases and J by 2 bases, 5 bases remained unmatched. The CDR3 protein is CASSLRTGATTDTQYF. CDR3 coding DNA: TGTGCCAGCAGTTTAAGGACAGGGGCAACCACAGATACGCAGTATTTT.

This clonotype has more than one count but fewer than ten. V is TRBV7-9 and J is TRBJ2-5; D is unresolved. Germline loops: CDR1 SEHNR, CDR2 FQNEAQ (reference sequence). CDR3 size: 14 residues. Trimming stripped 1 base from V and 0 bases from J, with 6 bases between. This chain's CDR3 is CASSLVADQETQYF. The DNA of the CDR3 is TGTGCCAGCAGCTTAGTGGCGGACCAAGAGACCCAGTACTTC.

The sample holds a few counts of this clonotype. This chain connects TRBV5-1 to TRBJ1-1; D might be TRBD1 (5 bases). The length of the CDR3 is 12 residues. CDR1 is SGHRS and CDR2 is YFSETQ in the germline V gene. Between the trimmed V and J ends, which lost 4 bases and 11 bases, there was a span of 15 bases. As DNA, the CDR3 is TGCGCCAGCAGCCACGGACCCGAGGGGGCTTTCTTT. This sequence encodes CASSHGPEGAFF.

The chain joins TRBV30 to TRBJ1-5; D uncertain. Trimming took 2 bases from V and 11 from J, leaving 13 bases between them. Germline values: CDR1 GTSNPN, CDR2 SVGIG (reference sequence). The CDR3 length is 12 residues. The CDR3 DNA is TGTGCCTGGAGTTTCTCACTCGGGGCCCAGCATTTT. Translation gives CAWSFSLGAQHF.

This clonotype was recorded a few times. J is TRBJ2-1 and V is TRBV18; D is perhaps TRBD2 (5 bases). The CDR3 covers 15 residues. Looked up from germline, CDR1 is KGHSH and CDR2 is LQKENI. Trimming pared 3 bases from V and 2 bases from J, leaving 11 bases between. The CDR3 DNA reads TGTGCCAGCTCACCCTTGACTATGCCCTACAATGAGCAGTTCTTC. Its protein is CASSPLTMPYNEQFF.

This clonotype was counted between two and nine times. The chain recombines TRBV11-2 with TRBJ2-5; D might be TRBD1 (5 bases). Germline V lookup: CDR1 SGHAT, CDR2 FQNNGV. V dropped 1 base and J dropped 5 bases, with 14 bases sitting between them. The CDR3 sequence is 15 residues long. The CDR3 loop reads CASSLGRSPGETQYF. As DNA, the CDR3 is TGTGCCAGCAGCTTAGGTCGGAGCCCAGGGGAGACCCAGTACTTC.

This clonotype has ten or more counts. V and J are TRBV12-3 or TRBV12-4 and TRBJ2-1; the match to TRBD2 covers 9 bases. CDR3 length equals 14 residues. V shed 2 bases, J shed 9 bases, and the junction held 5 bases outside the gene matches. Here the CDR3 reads CASSLLAGAGEQFF. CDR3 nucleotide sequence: TGTGCCAGCAGTTTATTAGCGGGAGCGGGTGAGCAGTTCTTC.

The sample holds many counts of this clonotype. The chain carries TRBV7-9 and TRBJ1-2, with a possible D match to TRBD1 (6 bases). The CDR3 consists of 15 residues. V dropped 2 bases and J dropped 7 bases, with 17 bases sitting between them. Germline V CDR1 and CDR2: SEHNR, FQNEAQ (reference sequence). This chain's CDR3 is CASSLNQGQGGGYTF. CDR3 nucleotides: TGTGCCAGCAGCTTAAATCAGGGGCAAGGGGGTGGCTACACCTTC.

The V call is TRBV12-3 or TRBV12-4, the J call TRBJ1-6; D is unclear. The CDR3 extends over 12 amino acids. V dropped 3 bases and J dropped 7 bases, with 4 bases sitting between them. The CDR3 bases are TGTGCCAGCAGTTTTACCAATTCACCCCTCCACTTT. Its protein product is CASSFTNSPLHF.

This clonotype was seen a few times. CDR3 DNA sequence: TGTGCCAGCAATTCCTTAGCCGGGGAGCTGTTTTTT. Encoded protein: CASNSLAGELFF. The genes are TRBV12-3 or TRBV12-4 and TRBJ2-2; D call uncertain. The CDR3 is 12 amino acids. Trimming left V 7 bases short and J 6 bases short, with 9 bases between.

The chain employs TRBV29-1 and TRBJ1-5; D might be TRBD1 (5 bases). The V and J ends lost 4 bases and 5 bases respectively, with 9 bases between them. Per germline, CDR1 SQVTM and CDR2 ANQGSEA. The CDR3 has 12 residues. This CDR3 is CSVGDLHQPQHF. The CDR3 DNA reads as TGCAGCGTTGGGGACCTTCATCAGCCCCAGCATTTT.

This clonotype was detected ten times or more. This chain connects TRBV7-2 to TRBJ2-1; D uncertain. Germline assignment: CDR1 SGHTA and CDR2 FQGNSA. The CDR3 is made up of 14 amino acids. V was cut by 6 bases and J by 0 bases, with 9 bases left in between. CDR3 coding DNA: TGTGCCAGCAGGGCCGGCTCCTCCTACAATGAGCAGTTCTTC. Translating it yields CASRAGSSYNEQFF.

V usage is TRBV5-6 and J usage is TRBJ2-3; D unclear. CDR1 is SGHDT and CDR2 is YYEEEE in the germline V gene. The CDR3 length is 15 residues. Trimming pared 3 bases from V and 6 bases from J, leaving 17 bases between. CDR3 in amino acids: CASSSSGLGVDTQYF. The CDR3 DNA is TGTGCCAGCAGCTCCTCGGGCCTCGGCGTCGATACGCAGTATTTT. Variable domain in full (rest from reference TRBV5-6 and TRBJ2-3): DAGVTQSPTHLIKTRGQQVTLRCSPKSGHDTVSWYQQALGQGPQFIFQYYEEEERQRGNFPDRFSGHQFPNYSSELNVNALLLGDSALYLCASSSSGLGVDTQYFGPGTRLTVL.

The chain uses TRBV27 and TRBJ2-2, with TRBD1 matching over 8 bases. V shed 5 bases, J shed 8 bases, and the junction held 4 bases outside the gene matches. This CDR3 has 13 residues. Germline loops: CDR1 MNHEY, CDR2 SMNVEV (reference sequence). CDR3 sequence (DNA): TGTGCCAGCAGTGTGACAGGGGAGGGGGAGCTGTTTTTT. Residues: CASSVTGEGELFF.

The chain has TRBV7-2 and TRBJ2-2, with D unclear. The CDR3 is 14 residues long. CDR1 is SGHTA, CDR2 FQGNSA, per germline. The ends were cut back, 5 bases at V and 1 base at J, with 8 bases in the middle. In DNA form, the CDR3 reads TGTGCCAGCAGCCCCAGGTGGAACACCGGGGAGCTGTTTTTT. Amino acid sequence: CASSPRWNTGELFF.

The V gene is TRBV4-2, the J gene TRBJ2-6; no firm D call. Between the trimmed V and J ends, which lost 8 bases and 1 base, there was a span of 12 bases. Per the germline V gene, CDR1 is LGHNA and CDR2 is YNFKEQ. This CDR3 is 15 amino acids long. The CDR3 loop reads CASLKDGSGANVLTF. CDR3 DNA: TGTGCCAGCCTGAAGGACGGATCTGGGGCCAACGTCCTGACTTTC.

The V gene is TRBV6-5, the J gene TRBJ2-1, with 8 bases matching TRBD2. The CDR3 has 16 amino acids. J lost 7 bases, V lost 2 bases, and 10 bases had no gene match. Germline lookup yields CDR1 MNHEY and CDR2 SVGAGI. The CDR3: CASSYPLPAGDNEQFF. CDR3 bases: TGTGCCAGCAGTTACCCCCTCCCAGCGGGAGATAATGAGCAGTTCTTC.